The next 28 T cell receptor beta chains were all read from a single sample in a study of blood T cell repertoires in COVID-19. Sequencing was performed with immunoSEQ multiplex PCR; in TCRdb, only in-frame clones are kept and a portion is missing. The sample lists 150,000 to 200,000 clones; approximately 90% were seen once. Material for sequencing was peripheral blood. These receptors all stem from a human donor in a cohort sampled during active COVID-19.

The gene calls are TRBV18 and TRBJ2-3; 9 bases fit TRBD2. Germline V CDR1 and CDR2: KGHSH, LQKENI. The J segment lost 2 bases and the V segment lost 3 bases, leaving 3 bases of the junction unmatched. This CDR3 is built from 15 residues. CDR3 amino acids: CASSPWTSVTDTQYF. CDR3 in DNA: TGTGCCAGCTCACCGTGGACTAGCGTCACAGATACGCAGTATTTT.

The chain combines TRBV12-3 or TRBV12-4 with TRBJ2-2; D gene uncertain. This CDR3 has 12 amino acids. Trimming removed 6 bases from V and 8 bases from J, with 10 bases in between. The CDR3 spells CASSLDRGELFF. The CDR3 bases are TGTGCCAGCAGCCTAGACCGGGGGGAGCTGTTTTTT.

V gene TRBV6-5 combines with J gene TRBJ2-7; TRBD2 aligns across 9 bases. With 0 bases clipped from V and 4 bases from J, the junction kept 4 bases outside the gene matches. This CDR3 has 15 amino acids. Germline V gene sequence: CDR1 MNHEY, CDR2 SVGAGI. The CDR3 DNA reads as TGTGCCAGCAGTTACTCGCTAGCGGGACCGTACGAGCAGTACTTC. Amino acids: CASSYSLAGPYEQYF.

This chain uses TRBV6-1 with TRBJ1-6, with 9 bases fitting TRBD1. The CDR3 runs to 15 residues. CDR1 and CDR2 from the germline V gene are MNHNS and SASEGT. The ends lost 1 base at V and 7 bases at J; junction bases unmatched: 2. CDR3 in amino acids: CASSEVTGGNSPLHF. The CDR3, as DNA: TGTGCCAGCAGTGAAGTGACAGGGGGGAATTCACCCCTCCACTTT.

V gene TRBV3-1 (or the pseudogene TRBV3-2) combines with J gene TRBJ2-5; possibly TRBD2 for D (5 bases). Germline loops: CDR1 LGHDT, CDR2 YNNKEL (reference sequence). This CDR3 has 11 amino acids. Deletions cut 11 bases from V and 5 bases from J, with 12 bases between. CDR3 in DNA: TGTGCCGCGGGCCCTCGGGAGACCCAGTACTTC. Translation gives CAAGPRETQYF.

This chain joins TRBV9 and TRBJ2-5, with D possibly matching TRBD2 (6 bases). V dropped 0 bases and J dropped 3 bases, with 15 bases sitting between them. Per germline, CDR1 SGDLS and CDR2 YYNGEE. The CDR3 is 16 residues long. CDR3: CASSVVGGTAKETQYF. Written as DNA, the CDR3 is TGTGCCAGCAGCGTAGTAGGAGGGACTGCCAAAGAGACCCAGTACTTC.

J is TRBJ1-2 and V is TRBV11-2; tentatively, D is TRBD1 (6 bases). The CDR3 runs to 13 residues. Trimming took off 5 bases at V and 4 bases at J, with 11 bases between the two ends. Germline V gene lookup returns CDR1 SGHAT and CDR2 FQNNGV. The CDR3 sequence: CASSPGQFYGYTF. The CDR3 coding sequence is TGTGCCAGCAGCCCCGGACAGTTCTATGGCTACACCTTC.

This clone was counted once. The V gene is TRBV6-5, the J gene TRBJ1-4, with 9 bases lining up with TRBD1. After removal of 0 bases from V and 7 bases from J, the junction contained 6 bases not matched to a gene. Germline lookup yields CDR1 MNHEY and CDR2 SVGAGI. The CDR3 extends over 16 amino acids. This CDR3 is CASSYSGTGFGEKLFF. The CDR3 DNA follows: TGTGCCAGCAGTTACTCAGGGACAGGGTTCGGTGAAAAACTGTTTTTT.

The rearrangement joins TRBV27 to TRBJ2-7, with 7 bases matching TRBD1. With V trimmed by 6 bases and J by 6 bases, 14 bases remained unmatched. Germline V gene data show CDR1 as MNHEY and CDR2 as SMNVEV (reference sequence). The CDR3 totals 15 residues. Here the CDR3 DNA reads TGTGCCAGCAGAACTAGACAGGGACGGGATTTCGAGCAGTACTTC. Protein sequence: CASRTRQGRDFEQYF.

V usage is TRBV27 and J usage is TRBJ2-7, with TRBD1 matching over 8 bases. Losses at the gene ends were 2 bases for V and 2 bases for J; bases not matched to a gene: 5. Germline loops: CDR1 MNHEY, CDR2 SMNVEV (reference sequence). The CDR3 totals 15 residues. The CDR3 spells CASSLATGAPYEQYF. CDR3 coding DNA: TGTGCCAGCAGTTTAGCGACAGGGGCCCCCTACGAGCAGTACTTC.

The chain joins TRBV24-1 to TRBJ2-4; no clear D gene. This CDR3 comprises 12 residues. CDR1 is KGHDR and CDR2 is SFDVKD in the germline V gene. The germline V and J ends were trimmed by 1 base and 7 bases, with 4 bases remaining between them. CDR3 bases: TGTGCCACCAGTGATTTCGGTAACATTCAGTACTTC. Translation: CATSDFGNIQYF.

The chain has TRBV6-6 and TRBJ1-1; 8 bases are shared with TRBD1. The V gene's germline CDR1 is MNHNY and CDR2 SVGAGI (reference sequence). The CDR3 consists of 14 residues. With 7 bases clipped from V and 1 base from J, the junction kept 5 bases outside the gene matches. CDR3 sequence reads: CASTPTGANTEAFF. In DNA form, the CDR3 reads TGTGCCAGCACCCCGACAGGGGCGAACACTGAAGCTTTCTTT.

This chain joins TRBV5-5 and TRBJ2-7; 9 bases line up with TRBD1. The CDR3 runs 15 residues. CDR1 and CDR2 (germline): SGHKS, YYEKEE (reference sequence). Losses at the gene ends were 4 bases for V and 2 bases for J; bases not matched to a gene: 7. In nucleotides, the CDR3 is TGTGCCAGCAGCCCCGGGACAGGGAGGCCCTACGAGCAGTACTTC. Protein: CASSPGTGRPYEQYF.

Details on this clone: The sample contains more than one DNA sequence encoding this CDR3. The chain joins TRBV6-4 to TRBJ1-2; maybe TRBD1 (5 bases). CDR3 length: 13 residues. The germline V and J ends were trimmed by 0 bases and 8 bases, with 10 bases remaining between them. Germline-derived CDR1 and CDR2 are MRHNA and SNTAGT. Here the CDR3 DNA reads TGTGCCAGCAGTGACTCGGGGGGTTACGGCTACACCTTC. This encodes CASSDSGGYGYTF.

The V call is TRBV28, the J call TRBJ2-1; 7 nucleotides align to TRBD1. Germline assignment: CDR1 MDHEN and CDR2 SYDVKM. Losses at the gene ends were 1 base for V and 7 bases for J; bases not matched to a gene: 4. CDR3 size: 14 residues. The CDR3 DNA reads TGTGCCAGCAGTTTATACAAACAGGGGAATGAGCAGTTCTTC. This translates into CASSLYKQGNEQFF. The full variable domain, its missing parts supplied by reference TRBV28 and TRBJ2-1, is DVKVTQSSRYLVKRTGEKVFLECVQDMDHENMFWYRQDPGLGLRLIYFSYDVKMKEKGDIPEGYSVSREKKERFSLILESASTNQTSMYLCASSLYKQGNEQFFGPGTRLTVL.

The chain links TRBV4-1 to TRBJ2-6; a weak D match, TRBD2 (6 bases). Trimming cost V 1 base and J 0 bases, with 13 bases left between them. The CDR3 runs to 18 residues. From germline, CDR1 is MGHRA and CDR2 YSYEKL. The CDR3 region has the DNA TGCGCCAGCAGCCAAGGGACACGGGGGTACTCTGGGGCCAACGTCCTGACTTTC. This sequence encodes CASSQGTRGYSGANVLTF.

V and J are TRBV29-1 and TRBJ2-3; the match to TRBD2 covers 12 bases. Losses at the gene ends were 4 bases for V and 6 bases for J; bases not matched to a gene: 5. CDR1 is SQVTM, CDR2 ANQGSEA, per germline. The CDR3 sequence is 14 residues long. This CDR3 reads CSVVGLAGGDTQYF. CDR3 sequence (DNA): TGCAGCGTTGTAGGGCTAGCGGGGGGGGATACGCAGTATTTT.

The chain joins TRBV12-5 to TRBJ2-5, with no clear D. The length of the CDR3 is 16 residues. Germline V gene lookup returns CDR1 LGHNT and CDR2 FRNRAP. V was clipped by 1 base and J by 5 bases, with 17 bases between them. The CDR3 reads CASGLEAPQVSETQYF. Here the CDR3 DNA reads TGTGCTAGTGGTTTGGAAGCCCCCCAGGTAAGTGAGACCCAGTACTTC.

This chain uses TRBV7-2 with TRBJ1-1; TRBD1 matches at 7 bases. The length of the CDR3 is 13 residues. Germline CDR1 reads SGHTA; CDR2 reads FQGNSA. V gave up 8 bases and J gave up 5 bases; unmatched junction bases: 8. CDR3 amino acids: CASGSQGRTEAFF. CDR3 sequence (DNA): TGTGCCAGCGGGTCACAGGGGAGGACTGAAGCTTTCTTT.

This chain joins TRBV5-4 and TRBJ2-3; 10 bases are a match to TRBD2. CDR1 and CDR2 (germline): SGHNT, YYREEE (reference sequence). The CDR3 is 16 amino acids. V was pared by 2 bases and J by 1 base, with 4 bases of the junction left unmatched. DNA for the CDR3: TGTGCCAGCAGCTTTATAGGGACTAGCGGCACAGATACGCAGTATTTT. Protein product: CASSFIGTSGTDTQYF.

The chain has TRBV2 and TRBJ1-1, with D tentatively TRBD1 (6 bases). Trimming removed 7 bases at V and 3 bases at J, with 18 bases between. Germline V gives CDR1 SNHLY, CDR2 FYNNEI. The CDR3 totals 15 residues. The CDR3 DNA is TGTGCCAGCAAGATCGAGACAGGACAAGACACTGAAGCTTTCTTT. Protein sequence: CASKIETGQDTEAFF.

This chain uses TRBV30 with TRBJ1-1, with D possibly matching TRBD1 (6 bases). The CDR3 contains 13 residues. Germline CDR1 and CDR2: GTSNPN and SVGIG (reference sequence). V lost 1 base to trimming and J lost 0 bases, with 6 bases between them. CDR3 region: CAWSGDMNTEAFF. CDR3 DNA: TGTGCCTGGAGTGGGGACATGAACACTGAAGCTTTCTTT.

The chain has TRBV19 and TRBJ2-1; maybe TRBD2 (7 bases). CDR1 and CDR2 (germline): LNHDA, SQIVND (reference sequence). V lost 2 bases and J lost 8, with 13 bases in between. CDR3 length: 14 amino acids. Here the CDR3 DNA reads TGTGCCAGTAGTATAATCGGCGGGGGCGATGAGCAGTTCTTC. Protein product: CASSIIGGGDEQFF.

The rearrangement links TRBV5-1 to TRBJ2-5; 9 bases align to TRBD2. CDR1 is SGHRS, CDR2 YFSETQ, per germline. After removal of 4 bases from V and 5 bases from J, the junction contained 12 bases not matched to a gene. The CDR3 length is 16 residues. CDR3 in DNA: TGCGCCAGCAGCCGTGGCGGGGGGGCCACTAGGGAGACCCAGTACTTC. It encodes CASSRGGGATRETQYF.

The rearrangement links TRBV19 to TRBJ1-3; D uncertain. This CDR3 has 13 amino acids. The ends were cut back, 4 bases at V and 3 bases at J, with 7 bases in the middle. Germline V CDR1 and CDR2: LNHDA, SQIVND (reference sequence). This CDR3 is CASSTGFGNTIYF. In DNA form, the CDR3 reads TGTGCCAGTAGTACCGGGTTTGGAAACACCATATATTTT.

The CDR3, as DNA: TGTGCCAGCAGCTTGGGGACTCAGGAAACCGGGGAGCTGTTTTTT. This codes for CASSLGTQETGELFF. The V call is TRBV11-2, the J call TRBJ2-2; D is perhaps TRBD2 (6 bases). The V gene lost 3 bases and the J gene lost 5 bases, with 13 bases spanning the gap. In germline, CDR1 is SGHAT, CDR2 FQNNGV. The length of the CDR3 is 15 residues.

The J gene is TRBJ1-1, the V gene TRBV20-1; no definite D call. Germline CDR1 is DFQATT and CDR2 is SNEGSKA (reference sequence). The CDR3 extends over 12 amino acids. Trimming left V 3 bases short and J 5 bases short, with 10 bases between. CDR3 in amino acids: CSASSGRTEAFF. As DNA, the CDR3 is TGCAGTGCTAGTTCGGGGAGGACTGAAGCTTTCTTT.

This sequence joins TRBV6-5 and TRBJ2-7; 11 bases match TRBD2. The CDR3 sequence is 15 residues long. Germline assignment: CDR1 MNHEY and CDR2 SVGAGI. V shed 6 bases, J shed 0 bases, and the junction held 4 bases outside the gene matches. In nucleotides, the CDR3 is TGTGCCAGCAGACTAGCGGGGGAGAGCTCCTACGAGCAGTACTTC. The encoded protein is CASRLAGESSYEQYF.